This T cell receptor (beta chain) was identified during a study of blood T cell repertoires in COVID-19 (dated by TCRdb to the early 2020s). Notes on the research overall: Samples covering the acute and convalescent phases of COVID-19 were provided by collaborators in the United States, Italy and Spain. The material from the prospective study consisted of cDNA or gDNA derived from T cells, B-cell-depleted T cells, or PBMCs. The repertoires were released in a freely available public database meant as a resource for research on the immune response to SARS-CoV-2. Samples came from the ongoing ImmuneRACE study (first 160 participants) plus 1,254 subjects from 6 global collaborators. Where HLA class I and class II types were available, the types were taken from metadata supplied by the sample provider, not from assay-based typing. Sample metadata almost always included a de-identified subject ID, COVID-19 status, age in years and sex. Subjects who had been exposed to COVID-19, were actively infected with it, or had recovered from it provided the deeply sampled blood TCRbeta repertoires that made up the dataset.

Enrolling through a virtual design, the prospective study's participants ranged in age from roughly 18 to 89 years and lived across 24 United States geographic areas. Cohort assignment in the prospective study relied on participant-reported clinical history from a screening survey and a study questionnaire. Recovered participants in ImmuneRACE Cohort 3 were defined by two consecutive negative NP/OP PCR tests, clearance by a healthcare professional, or resolution of symptoms. Each participant in the prospective study had whole blood, serum and a nasopharyngeal or oropharyngeal swab collected by mobile phlebotomists. Over a roughly 2-month period, participants in the prospective study had the option of providing additional blood draws and questionnaires. Before DNA extraction, prospective study blood samples were shipped either frozen or at room temperature. Relative to germline, V is missing 3 bases and J is missing 7 bases, with 12 bases of the junction outside any gene match. According to the germline V gene, CDR1 reads MNHEY and CDR2 reads SVGAGI. Reading from cysteine to phenylalanine, the CDR3 counts 16 amino acids. Only CDR3 DNA is held: 48 bases, read in frame from base 1.

TCRbeta CDR3 regions were amplified from genomic DNA using the immunoSEQ Assay, a bias-controlled multiplex PCR. As for the original processing: The number of nucleated cells in each sample was estimated by amplification of reference gene primers within the assay. To quantify the absolute abundance of each unique TCRbeta CDR3 rearrangement, sequence reads were collapsed and filtered. For each sample, productive Simpson clonality was calculated by taking the square root of Simpson's diversity index across productive rearrangements. The table comes from immuneACCESS by way of TCRdb, which keeps in-frame sequences with V and J called. Part of the clones is missing from these tables; in studies checked, under half for an unresolved V gene and the rest for unknown reasons. V and J calls and clone size come straight from that table; D and trimming were deduced from the DNA. The table for this sample lists fewer than 600,000 clones; 88% of them were counted only once. Of the sample, 1.5% to 2% falls within the top ten clones.

Findings and caveats that apply to the study as a whole: The quantity of clinical and demographic metadata differed by source and by participant and was supplied without curation.

A word on this clone: What this receptor recognizes is not known. Per-base quality was not reported, and no clone a single base away is much larger than it.

Here the chain combines TRBV6-5 and TRBJ1-5; TRBD1 agrees with 7 junctional bases. The sequencing input was PBMCs or T cells enriched from blood (not recorded which). The sequence came from a woman in her 40s who had recovered from COVID-19. The CDR3 loop reads CASSYIADRKAQPQHF. The nucleotide sequence reads as follows: TGTGCCAGCAGTTATATCGCGGACAGGAAGGCGCAGCCCCAGCATTTT.